A single TCR beta chain is shown here with its context. The antigen is not known. These data come from a study of cytomegalovirus exposure and HLA in healthy donors. Findings and limits, study-wide: Across donors, most TCRs were seen rarely, yet some public ones were widespread. Judged likely to be a sequencing artifact was a cluster of highly shared sequence variants. The number of N-insertions in an Asian-associated ancestry cluster was reportedly below the approximately 700-donor mean in a later analysis.

Both 60 Vbeta primers and 13 Jbeta primers went into the PCR. Generated by immunoSEQ multiplex PCR, the TCRdb table keeps only in-frame clones and is missing some. The sample records about 150,000 clones, approximately 70% being singletons. The sample comprised PBMCs. This TCR came from a woman between 18 and 30 years old in good health and CMV-seronegative.

CDR3 sequence (DNA): TGTGCCAGCAGACCTCTAACCGGGGAGCTGTTTTTT. Protein: CASRPLTGELFF. V is TRBV7-9 and J is TRBJ2-2; D is uncertain. Germline V lookup: CDR1 SEHNR, CDR2 FQNEAQ (reference sequence). V dropped 6 bases and J dropped 5 bases, with 7 bases sitting between them. The CDR3 has 12 residues. Complete variable domain (other parts from reference TRBV7-9 and TRBJ2-2): DTGVSQNPRHKITKRGQNVTFRCDPISEHNRLYWYRQTLGQGPEFLTYFQNEAQLEKSRLLSDRFSAERPKGSFSTLEIQRTEQGDSAMYLCASRPLTGELFFGEGSRLTVL.